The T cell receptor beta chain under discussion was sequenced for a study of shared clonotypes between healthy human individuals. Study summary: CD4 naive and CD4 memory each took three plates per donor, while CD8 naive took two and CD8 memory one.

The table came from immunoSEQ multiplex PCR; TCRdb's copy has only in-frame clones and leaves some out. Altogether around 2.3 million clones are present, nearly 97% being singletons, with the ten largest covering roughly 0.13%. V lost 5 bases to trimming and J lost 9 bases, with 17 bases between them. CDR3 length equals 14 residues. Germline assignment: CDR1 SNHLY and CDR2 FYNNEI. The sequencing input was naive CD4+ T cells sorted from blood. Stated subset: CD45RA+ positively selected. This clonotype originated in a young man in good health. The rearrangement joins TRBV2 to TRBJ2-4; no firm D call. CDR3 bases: TGTGCCAGCAGTTCGATGCTCATGAGCCCCATTCAGTACTTC. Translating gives CASSSMLMSPIQYF.